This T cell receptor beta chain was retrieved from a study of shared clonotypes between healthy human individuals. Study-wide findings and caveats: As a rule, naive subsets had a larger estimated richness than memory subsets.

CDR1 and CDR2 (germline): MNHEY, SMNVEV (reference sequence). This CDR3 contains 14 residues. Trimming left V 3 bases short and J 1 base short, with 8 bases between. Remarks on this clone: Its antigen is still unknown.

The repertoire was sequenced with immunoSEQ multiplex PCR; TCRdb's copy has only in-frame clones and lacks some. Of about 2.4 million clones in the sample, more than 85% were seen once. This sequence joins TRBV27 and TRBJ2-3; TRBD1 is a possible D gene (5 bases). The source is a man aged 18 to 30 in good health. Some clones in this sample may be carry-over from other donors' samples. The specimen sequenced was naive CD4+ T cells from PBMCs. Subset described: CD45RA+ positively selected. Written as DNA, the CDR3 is TGTGCCAGCAGTTTTGGGGCAGGCACAGATACGCAGTATTTT. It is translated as CASSFGAGTDTQYF.